This T cell receptor beta chain is from a study of T cell repertoires in cytomegalovirus infection. Across the study: Both CMV infection and a matching HLA type were indicated by public TCR beta signatures.

This clonotype was counted ten times or more. The antigen remains undetermined. TCRdb reprocessed the reads via MiXCR and lists one record per CDR3 protein. The table has roughly 230,000 distinct CDR3 sequences, 5% to 8.5% seen once. This CDR3 contains 14 residues. Germline V CDR1 and CDR2: SGHRS, YFSETQ. Trimming took 4 bases from V and 4 from J, leaving 12 bases between them. General study points: In two of eight donors, the top clonotype was HLA-C-restricted CMV-specific. Cumulated frequencies of public TCR beta families served to identify carriers of CMV plus the relevant HLA.

The TCR originated in a human donor in good health (CMV status not recorded). Some clones in this sample may be carry-over from other donors' samples. The sequenced sample was PBMCs. The V gene is TRBV5-1, the J gene TRBJ2-1; perhaps TRBD2 as D (5 bases). Written as DNA, the CDR3 is TGCGCCAGCAGCAACGGGAAAATGTACAATGAGCAGTTCTTC. This gives the protein CASSNGKMYNEQFF. The full variable domain, rest sourced from reference TRBV5-1 and TRBJ2-1, is KAGVTQTPRYLIKTRGQQVTLSCSPISGHRSVSWYQQTPGQGLQFLFEYFSETQRNKGNFPGRFSGRQFSNSRSEMNVSTLELGDSALYLCASSNGKMYNEQFFGPGTRLTVL.